The present T cell receptor (beta chain) was sequenced within a study of control samples from healthy donors and cancer patients. The table came from immunoSEQ multiplex PCR; TCRdb's copy has only in-frame clones and leaves some out. The sample has 100,000 to 150,000 clones; about 93% are singletons. The CDR3 runs to 17 residues. The J segment lost 5 bases and the V segment lost 0 bases, leaving 12 bases of the junction unmatched. This receptor was identified in a man aged 40-55 years in good health. V gene TRBV5-3 combines with J gene TRBJ1-2; 8 nucleotides align to TRBD1. TRBV5-3 is given ORF status, its function remaining uncertain. Sequenced material: blood. CDR3 sequence reads: CARSLEAGGATLYGYTF. The DNA of the CDR3 is TGTGCCAGAAGCTTGGAAGCAGGGGGCGCGACTTTGTATGGCTACACCTTC.